These 19 T cell receptor beta chains originate from one sample sequenced in a study of blood T cell repertoires in COVID-19. TCRdb keeps only in-frame clones here, not all; method: immunoSEQ multiplex PCR. The repertoire holds some 350,000 clones, with around 83% as singletons. Input material: peripheral blood. Every receptor here comes from a man aged 30-40 years with active or convalescent COVID-19.

The V gene is TRBV30, the J gene TRBJ1-1; D not certain. V was cut by 1 base and J by 4 bases, with 16 bases left in between. The CDR3 length is 15 residues. Germline V gives CDR1 GTSNPN, CDR2 SVGIG (reference sequence). The CDR3 bases are TGTGCCTGGAGTGGGCCTCGGACTGGGAGCACTGAAGCTTTCTTT. Encoded protein: CAWSGPRTGSTEAFF. The whole variable domain, remainder taken from reference TRBV30 and TRBJ1-1, is SQTIHQWPATLVQPVGSPLSLECTVEGTSNPNLYWYRQAAGRGLQLLFYSVGIGQISSEVPQNLSASRPQDRQFILSSKKLLLSDSGFYLCAWSGPRTGSTEAFFGQGTRLTVV.

The chain uses TRBV7-2 and TRBJ2-3; TRBD1 is a possible D gene (5 bases). V was shortened by 0 bases and J by 0 bases, with 7 bases between the two germline ends. The CDR3 has 15 residues. Germline assignment: CDR1 SGHTA and CDR2 FQGNSA. The CDR3 loop reads CASSLAGPSTDTQYF. CDR3 nucleotides: TGTGCCAGCAGCTTAGCGGGGCCGAGCACAGATACGCAGTATTTT. The whole variable domain, remainder taken from reference TRBV7-2 and TRBJ2-3, is GAGVSQSPSNKVTEKGKDVELRCDPISGHTALYWYRQSLGQGLEFLIYFQGNSAPDKSGLPSDRFSAERTGGSVSTLTIQRTQQEDSAVYLCASSLAGPSTDTQYFGPGTRLTVL.

This sequence joins TRBV3-1 (or the pseudogene TRBV3-2) and TRBJ1-6; TRBD1 matches 9 bases. Germline V gene data show CDR1 as LGHDT and CDR2 as YNNKEL (reference sequence). The CDR3 covers 17 residues. Trimming at V came to 3 bases and at J to 9 bases, leaving 12 bases not matched to a gene. CDR3 sequence reads: CASSQYRGLRSGSPLHF. The CDR3 bases are TGTGCCAGCAGCCAGTACAGGGGGCTGAGATCGGGTTCACCCCTCCACTTT.

In this sample, this clone turned up a few times. The rearrangement links TRBV27 to TRBJ2-7, with TRBD1 matching over 8 bases. The V and J ends lost 1 base and 3 bases, in that order; junction bases with no gene match: 5. The CDR3 consists of 15 residues. CDR1 is MNHEY, CDR2 SMNVEV, per germline (reference sequence). In DNA form, the CDR3 reads TGTGCCAGCAGTTTATTACCAGGGGGCATCTACGAGCAGTACTTC. Residues: CASSLLPGGIYEQYF.

This clone was found a few times. The chain combines TRBV5-1 with TRBJ1-4; 8 nucleotides align to TRBD1. The V and J ends lost 5 bases and 8 bases, in that order; junction bases with no gene match: 5. This CDR3 spans 13 amino acids. Germline CDR1 reads SGHRS; CDR2 reads YFSETQ. Written as DNA, the CDR3 is TGCGCCAGCAGGCCGGGACAGGAGGAAAAACTGTTTTTT. Its translation: CASRPGQEEKLFF.

The chain links TRBV2 to TRBJ2-7; a weak D match, TRBD2 (5 bases). The V and J ends lost 5 bases and 7 bases respectively, with 15 bases between them. The CDR3 contains 13 residues. Germline lookup yields CDR1 SNHLY and CDR2 FYNNEI. The CDR3 is CASSIGLPWEQYF. The CDR3 coding sequence is TGTGCCAGCAGTATTGGACTCCCGTGGGAGCAGTACTTC.

The gene calls are TRBV9 and TRBJ1-3; D perhaps matches TRBD1 (5 bases). The CDR3 is made up of 13 amino acids. The germline gives CDR1 SGDLS, CDR2 YYNGEE. Trimming removed 0 bases at V and 7 bases at J, with 8 bases between. The CDR3 nucleotides are TGTGCCAGCAGCGTAGTCGGGGGGAACACCATATATTTT. It specifies CASSVVGGNTIYF.

The chain has TRBV7-2 and TRBJ1-3; weak D call: TRBD1 (5 bases). There are 16 residues in the CDR3. CDR1 is SGHTA, CDR2 FQGNSA, per germline. Trimming shortened V by 2 bases and J by 1 base, and 12 bases separated the two germline ends. The CDR3 reads CASSLQGNPSGNTIYF. CDR3 bases: TGTGCCAGCAGCTTACAGGGCAACCCTTCTGGAAACACCATATATTTT.

The chain is built from TRBV5-1 and TRBJ1-1, with TRBD1 identical over 9 bases. Looked up from germline, CDR1 is SGHRS and CDR2 is YFSETQ. The length of the CDR3 is 15 residues. The V and J ends lost 2 bases and 5 bases, in that order; junction bases with no gene match: 7. This CDR3 reads CASSFIGTGSTEAFF. For the CDR3, the DNA is TGCGCCAGCAGCTTCATCGGGACAGGGTCGACTGAAGCTTTCTTT.

The rearrangement joins TRBV24-1 to TRBJ2-7, with a tentative D call TRBD2 (6 bases). Germline V lookup: CDR1 KGHDR, CDR2 SFDVKD. CDR3 length: 15 residues. V lost 3 bases and J lost 0, with 11 bases in between. CDR3 sequence: CATSDPREISYEQYF. The CDR3 bases are TGTGCCACCAGTGATCCTCGGGAGATCTCCTACGAGCAGTACTTC.

The CDR3 DNA sequence: TGCGCCAGCAGCCAAACGCCAGGGGCCCCAAGCTCCTACAATGAGCAGTTCTTC. As protein: CASSQTPGAPSSYNEQFF. The chain combines TRBV4-1 with TRBJ2-1; D might be TRBD1 (6 bases). With 2 bases removed from V and 0 bases from J, the gap between germline ends came to 17 bases. CDR3 size: 18 residues. CDR1 MGHRA and CDR2 YSYEKL come from the germline V gene.

This chain links TRBV15 with TRBJ2-5; tentatively, D is TRBD1 (5 bases). The CDR3 is 15 amino acids. Germline CDR1 and CDR2: LNHNV and YYDKDF (reference sequence). Between the trimmed V and J ends, which lost 5 bases and 5 bases, there was a span of 18 bases. In DNA, the CDR3 is TGTGCCACCAGCCCCCGGGTGGGGCCGTTTGAGACCCAGTACTTC. It specifies CATSPRVGPFETQYF.

The chain carries TRBV9 and TRBJ2-2; TRBD1 agrees at 7 bases. J gave up 6 bases and V 3 bases, and 5 bases lay outside the gene matches. CDR1 and CDR2 (germline): SGDLS, YYNGEE. This CDR3 region has 14 residues. Written as DNA, the CDR3 is TGTGCCAGCAGCGAGAGAGGGGGCGCCGGGGAGCTGTTTTTT. It is translated as CASSERGGAGELFF.

The rearrangement links TRBV6-2 or TRBV6-3 to TRBJ2-1; TRBD2 might be the D (6 bases). Germline CDR1 is MNHEY and CDR2 is SVGEGT. This CDR3 is 15 amino acids long. The V and J ends lost 2 bases and 6 bases respectively, with 14 bases between them. Here the CDR3 DNA reads TGTGCCAGCAGTTACGATTTCACCGGGGGCAATGAGCAGTTCTTC. The encoded protein is CASSYDFTGGNEQFF.

This rearrangement joins TRBV19 to TRBJ2-7; unclear D gene. This CDR3 contains 14 residues. The germline gives CDR1 LNHDA, CDR2 SQIVND (reference sequence). Trimming removed 2 bases at V and 2 bases at J, with 10 bases between. The CDR3 bases are TGTGCCAGTAGTATAAGAGGCGAAGCCTACGAGCAGTACTTC. This sequence encodes CASSIRGEAYEQYF.

V usage is TRBV6-2 or TRBV6-3 and J usage is TRBJ1-3; D not resolved. This CDR3 is 14 amino acids long. The V gene's germline CDR1 is MNHEY and CDR2 SVGEGT. V was clipped by 2 bases and J by 3 bases, with 8 bases between them. CDR3 protein: CASSYAGDGNTIYF. In DNA, the CDR3 is TGTGCCAGCAGTTACGCGGGAGATGGAAACACCATATATTTT.

The genes are TRBV5-1 and TRBJ2-2; unclear D gene. The germline CDR1 and CDR2 sequences are SGHRS and YFSETQ. Trimming took 1 base from V and 8 from J, leaving 12 bases between them. The CDR3 loop spans 14 amino acids. DNA for the CDR3: TGCGCCAGCAGCTTGAGGTCAGGCCTTGGGGAGCTGTTTTTT. Its translation: CASSLRSGLGELFF.

The V gene is TRBV2, the J gene TRBJ1-1; D perhaps matches TRBD1 (6 bases). This CDR3 is built from 12 residues. Looked up from germline, CDR1 is SNHLY and CDR2 is FYNNEI. The V gene lost 8 bases and the J gene lost 11 bases, with 18 bases spanning the gap. CDR3 amino acids: CASPRKEGGAFF. CDR3 bases: TGTGCCAGCCCCCGGAAAGAAGGGGGTGCTTTCTTT.

The genes are TRBV11-2 and TRBJ2-1, with 9 positions matching TRBD2. The CDR3 contains 16 residues. Germline-derived CDR1 and CDR2 are SGHAT and FQNNGV. V lost 5 bases and J lost 6; bases outside the gene matches: 11. CDR3 sequence reads: CASSPPGQRGANEQFF. The CDR3 nucleotides read TGTGCCAGCAGCCCACCGGGGCAGCGGGGGGCCAATGAGCAGTTCTTC.